The entry below gives a single T cell receptor beta chain sequence along with its context. Its specificity is unknown. This sample was taken from a study of beta chain features in type 1 diabetes. Whole-study results and caveats: Shortening that was moderate but significant affected the TCRB CDR3s of Type 1 diabetes patients in all four CD4+ subsets.

cDNA synthesis used the whole RNA isolate, giving expressed TCRB sequences. Only in-frame clones appear in the TCRdb table, and some are missing; sequencing was by immunoSEQ multiplex PCR. This repertoire shows around 710,000 clones, 9.5% to 15% found once; its top ten account for approximately 0.11%. V lost 1 base and J 8 bases, leaving 8 bases between the germline ends. Germline CDR1 is MGHDK and CDR2 is SYGVNS. The CDR3 covers 12 residues. The receptor was derived from a man aged 25-45 years with type 1 diabetes. The chain uses TRBV25-1 and TRBJ1-2; D remains unclear. The sequenced material came from naive CD4+ T cells from blood. CDR3 in amino acids: CASSEFGWGYTF. The CDR3 coding sequence is TGTGCCAGCAGTGAATTCGGATGGGGCTACACCTTC.